This T cell receptor (beta chain) was documented in a study of cytomegalovirus exposure and HLA in healthy donors. Regarding the study as a whole: In a later analysis, a missense DCLRE1C variant was linked to TCR beta V- and J-gene trimming. Presence/absence analysis assumed near-uniform sequencing depth across donors. By a later analysis, the bulk of CMV-associated TCR beta chains appeared HLA-restricted.

With 4 bases clipped from V and 6 bases from J, the junction kept 3 bases outside the gene matches. This CDR3 region has 14 residues. Looked up from germline, CDR1 is SGHRS and CDR2 is YFSETQ. The PCR employed 60 Vbeta primers together with 13 Jbeta primers. Clones were sequenced by immunoSEQ multiplex PCR, and TCRdb holds only the in-frame ones, with some missing. The repertoire has 120,000 to 150,000 clones, about 74% of them found once; the top ten carry 4% to 6%. Comment on this clone: Antigen unknown.

The donors comprised healthy bone marrow donors. V and J are TRBV5-1 and TRBJ2-2; 10 bases match TRBD1. Sequencing input: PBMCs. The sequence derives from a woman between 50 and 59 years old in good health and CMV-seronegative. CDR3 sequence: CASSIGQGAGELFF. The CDR3 DNA reads TGCGCCAGCAGCATAGGACAGGGGGCCGGGGAGCTGTTTTTT.